The T cell receptor (beta chain) under discussion was sequenced for a study of Graves' ophthalmopathy and Graves' hyperthyroidism. TCR beta CDR3 regions were amplified from RNA transcripts. Following a first-round RT-PCR that used HTBI primers, a second-round multiplex PCR was carried out. Via MiXCR, TCRdb re-called the multiplex PCR reads, giving one row per CDR3 protein. Of some 380,000 distinct CDR3 sequences listed, about 16% are singletons. General study points: Blood also carried most expanded thyroid clonotypes exceeding 0.001 frequency. Ophthalmopathy was separated from stable hyperthyroidism by a 13-signature model with 87.88% sensitivity and approximately 79% specificity.

Germline V gene lookup returns CDR1 MNHEY and CDR2 SVGEGT. The CDR3 contains 13 residues. This clonotype was seen only once. Its antigen is unidentified. At one of its ends the junction is not consistent with the germline gene, which may arise from a read error. The clonotype comes from a woman between 18 and 29 years old with stable Graves' hyperthyroidism. This chain uses TRBV6-2 or TRBV6-3 with TRBJ2-5; tentative D call: TRBD1 (5 bases). The sequenced material came from peripheral blood. Written as DNA, the CDR3 is TGTTCCAGCAGTCTTCAGGGTGTCGAGACCGAGTACTTC. The encoded protein is CSSSLQGVETEYF.